Below are 9 T cell receptor beta chains sequenced from a single sample in a study of CD8+ T cells in alopecia areata. RNA, once extracted, was reverse transcribed into cDNA for use as the sequencing template. TCRdb's table, derived via immunoSEQ multiplex PCR, lists solely in-frame clones and lacks some. The sample yields more than 100,000 clones, approximately 90% seen once. The treatment: oral pan-JAK inhibitor, 5-10 mg twice daily. Material: CD8+ T cells sorted from blood, obtained between weeks 30 and 35, from a patient treated with tofacitinib. The receptors derive from a human donor with alopecia areata.

V is TRBV4-1 and J is TRBJ2-7; 7 bases are shared with TRBD1. The junction had 6 bases not matched to a gene; V was cut back by 0 bases and J by 4 bases. The CDR3 has 15 amino acids. Germline V lookup: CDR1 MGHRA, CDR2 YSYEKL. Here the CDR3 DNA reads TGCGCCAGCAGCCAAGATTCCTCCAGGGGGTACGAGCAGTACTTC. Translation gives CASSQDSSRGYEQYF.

V is TRBV11-2 and J is TRBJ2-1; TRBD2 agrees at 7 bases. The ends lost 3 bases at V and 0 bases at J; junction bases unmatched: 5. The length of the CDR3 is 16 residues. Germline assignment: CDR1 SGHAT and CDR2 FQNNGV. The CDR3 region is CASSFGRESSYNEQFF. The CDR3 DNA follows: TGTGCCAGCAGCTTTGGGCGGGAGAGCTCCTACAATGAGCAGTTCTTC. Full variable domain (missing parts from reference TRBV11-2 and TRBJ2-1): EAGVAQSPRYKIIEKRQSVAFWCNPISGHATLYWYQQILGQGPKLLIQFQNNGVVDDSQLPKDRFSAERLKGVDSTLKIQPAKLEDSAVYLCASSFGRESSYNEQFFGPGTRLTVL.

This rearrangement joins TRBV29-1 to TRBJ2-7, with TRBD2 matching 8 bases. This CDR3 comprises 17 residues. CDR1 is SQVTM, CDR2 ANQGSEA, per germline. V gave up 0 bases and J gave up 0 bases; unmatched junction bases: 10. The CDR3: CSVEEVASGSSSYEQYF. For the CDR3, the DNA is TGCAGCGTTGAAGAGGTTGCTAGCGGGTCGAGCTCCTACGAGCAGTACTTC.

The chain employs TRBV9 and TRBJ2-7; no firm D call. The V gene's germline CDR1 is SGDLS and CDR2 YYNGEE. The V and J ends lost 0 bases and 5 bases respectively, with 12 bases between them. The length of the CDR3 is 14 residues. CDR3 bases: TGTGCCAGCAGCGTAGAGAACCTAGACGACGAGCAGTACTTC. Amino acid sequence: CASSVENLDDEQYF. Supplemented by reference TRBV9 and TRBJ2-7, the full variable domain reads DSGVTQTPKHLITATGQRVTLRCSPRSGDLSVYWYQQSLDQGLQFLIQYYNGEERAKGNILERFSAQQFPDLHSELNLSSLELGDSALYFCASSVENLDDEQYFGPGTRLTVT.

V and J are TRBV19 and TRBJ2-2, with no clear D. Trimming removed 3 bases from V and 4 bases from J, with 15 bases in between. Germline assignment: CDR1 LNHDA and CDR2 SQIVND (reference sequence). The length of the CDR3 is 16 residues. CDR3 nucleotides: TGTGCCAGTAGTATCGGTCAGGAGTACTTCACCGGGGAGCTGTTTTTT. Protein: CASSIGQEYFTGELFF.

V is TRBV5-1 and J is TRBJ1-2; D gene uncertain. Trimming took off 0 bases at V and 1 base at J, with 13 bases between the two ends. This CDR3 contains 16 residues. Looked up from germline, CDR1 is SGHRS and CDR2 is YFSETQ. In DNA form, the CDR3 reads TGCGCCAGCAGCTTGGGACACCCAGATCTTAACTATGGCTACACCTTC. Its protein is CASSLGHPDLNYGYTF.

This clone occurred a few times. The chain recombines TRBV10-3 with TRBJ2-1, with TRBD2 matching 12 bases. V dropped 4 bases and J dropped 5; count of bases not matched to a gene: 6. This CDR3 comprises 16 residues. From germline, CDR1 is ENHRY and CDR2 SYGVKD. This chain's CDR3 is CAISGGLAGVNNEQFF. The CDR3 coding sequence is TGTGCCATCAGTGGGGGACTAGCGGGCGTGAACAATGAGCAGTTCTTC.

This chain uses TRBV5-1 with TRBJ2-3; 9 bases fit TRBD1. The length of the CDR3 is 15 residues. Unmatched junction bases numbered 9, after V lost 7 bases and J lost 3 bases. Germline V CDR1 and CDR2: SGHRS, YFSETQ. The CDR3, as DNA: TGCGCCAGCTTAAGGACAGGGGAAAAGACAGATACGCAGTATTTT. Encoded protein: CASLRTGEKTDTQYF. Drawing the rest from reference TRBV5-1 and TRBJ2-3, the complete variable domain is KAGVTQTPRYLIKTRGQQVTLSCSPISGHRSVSWYQQTPGQGLQFLFEYFSETQRNKGNFPGRFSGRQFSNSRSEMNVSTLELGDSALYLCASLRTGEKTDTQYFGPGTRLTVL.

The V gene is TRBV4-1, the J gene TRBJ2-3; D gene uncertain. The CDR3 loop spans 14 amino acids. V was pared by 1 base and J by 0 bases, with 5 bases between. Germline V gives CDR1 MGHRA, CDR2 YSYEKL. CDR3 coding DNA: TGCGCCAGCAGCCAAGGACCGAGCACAGATACGCAGTATTTT. Translating gives CASSQGPSTDTQYF.